This T cell receptor beta chain stems from a study of shared clonotypes between healthy human individuals. Whole-study context: CD4 naive cells filled three plates per donor, CD4 memory three, CD8 naive two and CD8 memory one.

As to this clone: Antigen specificity is unknown.

All donors were healthy HIV-negative adults lacking recent acute infections or vaccinations. TCRdb's copy holds only in-frame clones and misses some; the assay was immunoSEQ multiplex PCR. The repertoire has roughly 1.5 million clones, approximately 98% of them found once; the top ten carry less than 0.55%. Whole-study findings and limits: Relative to their counterparts shared across all four donors, non-shared clonotypes exhibited diminished generation probabilities.

V trimming: 0 bases; J trimming: 3 bases; junction bases outside the gene matches: 9. Germline assignment: CDR1 MGHRA and CDR2 YSYEKL. The CDR3 is 18 residues long. This TCR was sampled from a man aged 25 to 45 in good health. The sequencing input was naive CD4+ T cells sorted from blood. Subset of the sample: CD45RA+ positively selected. The chain has TRBV4-1 and TRBJ2-1; TRBD1 matches 9 bases. CDR3 coding DNA: TGCGCCAGCAGCCAAGATGTTTCGGGGACAGGGCTCTACAATGAGCAGTTCTTC. It is translated as CASSQDVSGTGLYNEQFF.